One T cell receptor (beta chain) is described in this entry. What it binds is unknown. Germline V gene lookup returns CDR1 SNHLY and CDR2 FYNNEI. V lost 8 bases, J lost 2 bases, and 20 bases lay in between. This CDR3 is built from 16 residues. The sample originates from a study of CD8 T cells in ankylosing spondylitis. Study-wide results and limits: Made up of roughly 8 highly homologous variants, a TCR beta motif appeared characteristic of ankylosing spondylitis blood. Reported data indicate significant enrichment of disease-linked clones within matched ankylosing spondylitis synovial fluid. Past studies reported some motif variants in reactive arthritis synovial fluid and blood.

TCR beta libraries were made by quantitative 5'-RACE with molecular barcodes. TCRdb independently ran MiXCR on the 5' RACE reads; one entry per CDR3 protein. Seen here are 220,000 or so distinct CDR3 sequences, about 17% observed once, and the top ten hold roughly 46%. The chain is built from TRBV2 and TRBJ2-3; possibly TRBD1 for D (5 bases). Sequenced material: blood, either unsorted or a sorted T cell fraction (not recorded which). The sequence was collected from a male donor with ankylosing spondylitis. CDR3 DNA sequence: TGTGCCAGCCGCCTCCCCGCAGGGCCAACCACAGATACGCAGTATTTT. It codes for CASRLPAGPTTDTQYF.